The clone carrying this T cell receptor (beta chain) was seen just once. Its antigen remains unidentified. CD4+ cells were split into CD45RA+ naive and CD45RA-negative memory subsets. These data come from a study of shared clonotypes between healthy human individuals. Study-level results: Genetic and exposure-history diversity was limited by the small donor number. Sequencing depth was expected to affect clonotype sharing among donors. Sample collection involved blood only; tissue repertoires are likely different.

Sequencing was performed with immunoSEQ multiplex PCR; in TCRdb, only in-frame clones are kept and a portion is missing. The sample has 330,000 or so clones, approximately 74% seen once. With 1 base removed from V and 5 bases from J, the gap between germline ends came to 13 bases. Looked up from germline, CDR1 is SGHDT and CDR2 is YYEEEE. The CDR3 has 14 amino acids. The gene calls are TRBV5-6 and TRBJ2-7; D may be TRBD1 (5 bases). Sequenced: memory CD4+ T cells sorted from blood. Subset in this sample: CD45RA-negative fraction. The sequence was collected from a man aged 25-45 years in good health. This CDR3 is CASSLLGKGDEQYF. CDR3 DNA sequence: TGTGCCAGCAGCTTGTTAGGAAAAGGGGACGAGCAGTACTTC. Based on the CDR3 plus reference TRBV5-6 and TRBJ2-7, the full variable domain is DAGVTQSPTHLIKTRGQQVTLRCSPKSGHDTVSWYQQALGQGPQFIFQYYEEEERQRGNFPDRFSGHQFPNYSSELNVNALLLGDSALYLCASSLLGKGDEQYFGPGTRLTVT.